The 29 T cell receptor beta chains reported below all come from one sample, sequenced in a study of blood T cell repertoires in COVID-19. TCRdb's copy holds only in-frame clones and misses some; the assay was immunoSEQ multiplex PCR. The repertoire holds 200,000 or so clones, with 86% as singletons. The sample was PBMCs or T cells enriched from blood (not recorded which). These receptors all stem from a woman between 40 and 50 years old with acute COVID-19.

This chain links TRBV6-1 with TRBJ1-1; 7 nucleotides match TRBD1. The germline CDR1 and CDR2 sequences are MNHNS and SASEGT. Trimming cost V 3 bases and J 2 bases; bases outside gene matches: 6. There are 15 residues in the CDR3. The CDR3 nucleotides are TGTGCCAGCAGTGAGCCGGGACAGTTCAACACTGAAGCTTTCTTT. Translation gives CASSEPGQFNTEAFF.

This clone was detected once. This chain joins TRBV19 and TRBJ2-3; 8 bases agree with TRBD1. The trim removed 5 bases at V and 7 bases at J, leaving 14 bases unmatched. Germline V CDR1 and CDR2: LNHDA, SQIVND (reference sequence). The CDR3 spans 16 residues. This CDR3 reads CASSPGGTGRVYTQYF. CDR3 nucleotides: TGTGCCAGTAGTCCAGGCGGGACAGGTCGGGTGTATACGCAGTATTTT. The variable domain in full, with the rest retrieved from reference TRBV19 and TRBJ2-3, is DGGITQSPKYLFRKEGQNVTLSCEQNLNHDAMYWYRQDPGQGLRLIYYSQIVNDFQKGDIAEGYSVSREKKESFPLTVTSAQKNPTAFYLCASSPGGTGRVYTQYFGPGTRLTVL.

In DNA, the CDR3 is TGTGCCAGTAGTATGTGGCGGGGGGGCTACAATGAGCAGTTCTTC. Its protein is CASSMWRGGYNEQFF. V usage is TRBV19 and J usage is TRBJ2-1; 9 bases match TRBD2. Germline V gene data show CDR1 as LNHDA and CDR2 as SQIVND (reference sequence). With 3 bases clipped from V and 3 bases from J, the junction kept 3 bases outside the gene matches. The CDR3 extends over 15 amino acids. Variable domain in full (rest from reference TRBV19 and TRBJ2-1): DGGITQSPKYLFRKEGQNVTLSCEQNLNHDAMYWYRQDPGQGLRLIYYSQIVNDFQKGDIAEGYSVSREKKESFPLTVTSAQKNPTAFYLCASSMWRGGYNEQFFGPGTRLTVL.

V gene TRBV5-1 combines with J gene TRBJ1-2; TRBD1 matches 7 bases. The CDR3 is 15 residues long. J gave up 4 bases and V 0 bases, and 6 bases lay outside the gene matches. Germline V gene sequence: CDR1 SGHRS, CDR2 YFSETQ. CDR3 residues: CASSLEGQPGYGYTF. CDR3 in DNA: TGCGCCAGCAGCTTGGAGGGACAGCCGGGCTATGGCTACACCTTC.

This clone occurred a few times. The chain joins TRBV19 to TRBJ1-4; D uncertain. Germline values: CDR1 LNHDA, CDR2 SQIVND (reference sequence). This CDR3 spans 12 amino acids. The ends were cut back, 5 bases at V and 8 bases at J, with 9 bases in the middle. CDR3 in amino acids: CASSSTREKLFF. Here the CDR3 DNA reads TGTGCCAGTAGTTCGACTCGGGAAAAACTGTTTTTT.

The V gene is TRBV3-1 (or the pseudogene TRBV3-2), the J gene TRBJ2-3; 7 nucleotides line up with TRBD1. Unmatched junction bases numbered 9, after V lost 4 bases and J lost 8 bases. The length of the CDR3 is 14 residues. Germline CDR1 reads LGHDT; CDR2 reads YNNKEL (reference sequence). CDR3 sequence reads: CASSPAWDSGTQYF. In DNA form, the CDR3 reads TGTGCCAGCAGCCCTGCCTGGGACAGTGGTACGCAGTATTTT.

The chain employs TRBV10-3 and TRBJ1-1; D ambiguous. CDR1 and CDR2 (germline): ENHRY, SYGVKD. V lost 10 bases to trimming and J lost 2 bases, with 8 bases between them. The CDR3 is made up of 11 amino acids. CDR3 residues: CATTVNTEAFF. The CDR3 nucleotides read TGTGCCACTACCGTAAACACTGAAGCTTTCTTT.

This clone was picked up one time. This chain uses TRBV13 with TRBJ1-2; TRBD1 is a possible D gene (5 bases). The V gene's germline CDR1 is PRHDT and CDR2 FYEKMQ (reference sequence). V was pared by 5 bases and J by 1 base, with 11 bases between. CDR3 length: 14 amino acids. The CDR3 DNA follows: TGTGCCAGCAGCCCTCAGGGCGTTAACTATGGCTACACCTTC. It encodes CASSPQGVNYGYTF.

The CDR3 bases are TGTGCCAGTAGTCCCTCTAATCAGCCCCAGCATTTT. Residues: CASSPSNQPQHF. The rearrangement links TRBV19 to TRBJ1-5, with D uncertain. This CDR3 contains 12 residues. Trimming shortened V by 5 bases and J by 4 bases, and 6 bases separated the two germline ends. CDR1 and CDR2 from the germline V gene are LNHDA and SQIVND (reference sequence).

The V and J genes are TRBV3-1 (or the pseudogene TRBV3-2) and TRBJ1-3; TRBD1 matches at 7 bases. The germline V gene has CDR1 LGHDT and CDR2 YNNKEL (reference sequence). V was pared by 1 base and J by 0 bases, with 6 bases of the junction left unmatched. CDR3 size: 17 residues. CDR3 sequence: CASSQGGTALSGNTIYF. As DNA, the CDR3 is TGTGCCAGCAGCCAAGGGGGGACAGCCCTCTCTGGAAACACCATATATTTT.

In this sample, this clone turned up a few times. For the CDR3, the DNA is TGTGCCACCAGCAGACCTCCGCAGAGGGTGAACACTGAAGCTTTCTTT. Amino acids: CATSRPPQRVNTEAFF. This rearrangement joins TRBV15 to TRBJ1-1, with D unclear. This CDR3 has 16 residues. Germline-derived CDR1 and CDR2 are LNHNV and YYDKDF (reference sequence). The ends were cut back, 2 bases at V and 0 bases at J, with 13 bases in the middle.

CDR3 region: CASSPSSGGAGYGYTF. The CDR3, as DNA: TGTGCCAGCAGCCCCTCCTCAGGGGGCGCCGGCTATGGCTACACCTTC. This sequence joins TRBV11-2 and TRBJ1-2; 8 bases line up with TRBD1. The CDR3 is made up of 16 amino acids. J was trimmed by 4 bases and V by 5 bases; bases with no gene match: 12. Looked up from germline, CDR1 is SGHAT and CDR2 is FQNNGV. The variable domain in full, with the rest retrieved from reference TRBV11-2 and TRBJ1-2, is EAGVAQSPRYKIIEKRQSVAFWCNPISGHATLYWYQQILGQGPKLLIQFQNNGVVDDSQLPKDRFSAERLKGVDSTLKIQPAKLEDSAVYLCASSPSSGGAGYGYTFGSGTRLTVV.

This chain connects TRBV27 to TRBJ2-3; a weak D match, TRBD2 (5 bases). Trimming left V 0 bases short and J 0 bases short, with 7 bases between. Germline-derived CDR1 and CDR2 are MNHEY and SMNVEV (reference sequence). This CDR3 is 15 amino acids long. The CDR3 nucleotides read TGTGCCAGCAGTTTATCGGAGGTTAGCACAGATACGCAGTATTTT. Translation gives CASSLSEVSTDTQYF.

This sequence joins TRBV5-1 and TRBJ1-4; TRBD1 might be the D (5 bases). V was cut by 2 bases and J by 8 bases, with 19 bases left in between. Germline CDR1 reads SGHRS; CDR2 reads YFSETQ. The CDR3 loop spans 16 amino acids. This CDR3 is CASSLSTGARYEKLFF. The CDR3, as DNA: TGCGCCAGCAGCTTAAGTACAGGCGCCCGTTACGAAAAACTGTTTTTT.

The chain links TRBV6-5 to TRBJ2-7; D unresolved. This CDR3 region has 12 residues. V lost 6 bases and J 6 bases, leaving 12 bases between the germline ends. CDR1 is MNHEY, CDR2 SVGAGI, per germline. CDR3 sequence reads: CASSSSGGEQYF. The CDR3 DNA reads TGTGCCAGCAGCTCGTCCGGTGGCGAGCAGTACTTC.

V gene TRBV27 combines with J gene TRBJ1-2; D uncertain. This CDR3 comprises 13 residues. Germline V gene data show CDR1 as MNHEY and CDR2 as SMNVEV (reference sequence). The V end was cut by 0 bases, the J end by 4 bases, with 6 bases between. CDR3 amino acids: CASSLSAVYGYTF. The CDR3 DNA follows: TGTGCCAGCAGTTTATCGGCAGTCTATGGCTACACCTTC.

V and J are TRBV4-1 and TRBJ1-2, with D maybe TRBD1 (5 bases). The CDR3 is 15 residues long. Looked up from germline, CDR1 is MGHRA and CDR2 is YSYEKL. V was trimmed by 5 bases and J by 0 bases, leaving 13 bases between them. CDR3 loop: CASSRQTSTNYGYTF. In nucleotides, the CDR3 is TGCGCCAGCAGCAGACAGACTTCGACTAACTATGGCTACACCTTC.

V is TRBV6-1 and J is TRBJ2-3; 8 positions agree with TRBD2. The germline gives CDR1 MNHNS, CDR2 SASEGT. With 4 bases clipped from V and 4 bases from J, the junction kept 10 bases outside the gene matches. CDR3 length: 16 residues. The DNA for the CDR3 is TGTGCCAGCAGTGCGGGGTACGGGGGGGGCGCAGATACGCAGTATTTT. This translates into CASSAGYGGGADTQYF.

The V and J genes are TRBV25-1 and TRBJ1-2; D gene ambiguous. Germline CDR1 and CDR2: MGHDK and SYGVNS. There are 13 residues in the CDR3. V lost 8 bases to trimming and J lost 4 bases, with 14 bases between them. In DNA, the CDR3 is TGTGCCAGCCGGGGAGGAGCAGGCTATGGCTACACCTTC. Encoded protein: CASRGGAGYGYTF.

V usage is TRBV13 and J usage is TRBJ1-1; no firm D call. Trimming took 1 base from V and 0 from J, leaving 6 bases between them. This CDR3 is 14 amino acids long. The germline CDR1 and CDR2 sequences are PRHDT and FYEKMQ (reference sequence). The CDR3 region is CASSLVSVNTEAFF. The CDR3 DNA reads TGTGCCAGCAGCTTAGTTTCCGTGAACACTGAAGCTTTCTTT.

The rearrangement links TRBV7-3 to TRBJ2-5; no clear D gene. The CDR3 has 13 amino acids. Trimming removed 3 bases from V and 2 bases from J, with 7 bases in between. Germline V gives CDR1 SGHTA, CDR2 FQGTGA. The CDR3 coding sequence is TGTGCCAGCAGCTTTGGGCTGCAAGAGACCCAGTACTTC. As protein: CASSFGLQETQYF.

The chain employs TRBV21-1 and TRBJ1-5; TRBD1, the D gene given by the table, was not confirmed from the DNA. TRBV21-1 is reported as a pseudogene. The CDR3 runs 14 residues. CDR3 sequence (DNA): TGTGCCAGCAGCTACGACAGGGGGGATCAGCCCCAGCATTTT. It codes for CASSYDRGDQPQHF.

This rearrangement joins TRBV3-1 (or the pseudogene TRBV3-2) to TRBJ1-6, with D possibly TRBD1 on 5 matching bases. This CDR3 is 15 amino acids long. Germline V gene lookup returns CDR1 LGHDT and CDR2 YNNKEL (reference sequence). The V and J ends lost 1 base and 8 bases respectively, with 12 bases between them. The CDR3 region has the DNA TGTGCCAGCAGCCAAGGCGGCCAGGGTCATTCACCCCTCCACTTT. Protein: CASSQGGQGHSPLHF.

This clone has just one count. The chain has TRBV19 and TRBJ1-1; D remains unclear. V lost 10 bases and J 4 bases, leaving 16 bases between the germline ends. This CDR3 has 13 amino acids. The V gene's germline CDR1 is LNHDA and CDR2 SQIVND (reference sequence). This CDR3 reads CATTDWASTEAFF. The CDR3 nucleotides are TGTGCCACCACGGACTGGGCCAGCACTGAAGCTTTCTTT.

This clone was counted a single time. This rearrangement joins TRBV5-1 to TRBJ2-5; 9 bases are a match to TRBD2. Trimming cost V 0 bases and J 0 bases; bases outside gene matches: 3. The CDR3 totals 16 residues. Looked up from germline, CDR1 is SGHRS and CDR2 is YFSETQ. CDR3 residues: CASSLGSGGHQETQYF. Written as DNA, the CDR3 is TGCGCCAGCAGCTTGGGTAGCGGGGGACACCAAGAGACCCAGTACTTC.

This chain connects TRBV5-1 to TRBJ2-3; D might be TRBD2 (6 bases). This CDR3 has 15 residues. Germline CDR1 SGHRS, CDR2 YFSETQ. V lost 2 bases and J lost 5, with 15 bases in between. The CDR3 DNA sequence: TGCGCCAGCAGCTTTCGCGGGGTGGCTTTAGATACGCAGTATTTT. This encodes CASSFRGVALDTQYF.

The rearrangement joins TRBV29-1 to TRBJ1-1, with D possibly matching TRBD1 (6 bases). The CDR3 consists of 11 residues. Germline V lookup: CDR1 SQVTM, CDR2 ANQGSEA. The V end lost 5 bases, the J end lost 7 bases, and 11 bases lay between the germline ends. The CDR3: CSVPGTYEAFF. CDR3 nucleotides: TGCAGCGTTCCTGGGACATATGAAGCTTTCTTT.

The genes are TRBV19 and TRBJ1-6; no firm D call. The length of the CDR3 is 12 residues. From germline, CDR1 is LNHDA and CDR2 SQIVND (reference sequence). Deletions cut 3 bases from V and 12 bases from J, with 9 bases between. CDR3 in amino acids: CASSMSTGPLHF. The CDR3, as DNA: TGTGCCAGTAGTATGAGCACGGGACCCCTCCACTTT.

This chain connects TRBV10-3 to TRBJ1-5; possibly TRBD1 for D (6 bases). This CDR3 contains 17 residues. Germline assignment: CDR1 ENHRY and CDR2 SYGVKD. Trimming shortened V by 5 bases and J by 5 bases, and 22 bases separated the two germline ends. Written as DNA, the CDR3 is TGTGCCATCAGTCCTCAGGGGCTAATAGAGGGGGATCAGCCCCAGCATTTT. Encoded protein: CAISPQGLIEGDQPQHF.